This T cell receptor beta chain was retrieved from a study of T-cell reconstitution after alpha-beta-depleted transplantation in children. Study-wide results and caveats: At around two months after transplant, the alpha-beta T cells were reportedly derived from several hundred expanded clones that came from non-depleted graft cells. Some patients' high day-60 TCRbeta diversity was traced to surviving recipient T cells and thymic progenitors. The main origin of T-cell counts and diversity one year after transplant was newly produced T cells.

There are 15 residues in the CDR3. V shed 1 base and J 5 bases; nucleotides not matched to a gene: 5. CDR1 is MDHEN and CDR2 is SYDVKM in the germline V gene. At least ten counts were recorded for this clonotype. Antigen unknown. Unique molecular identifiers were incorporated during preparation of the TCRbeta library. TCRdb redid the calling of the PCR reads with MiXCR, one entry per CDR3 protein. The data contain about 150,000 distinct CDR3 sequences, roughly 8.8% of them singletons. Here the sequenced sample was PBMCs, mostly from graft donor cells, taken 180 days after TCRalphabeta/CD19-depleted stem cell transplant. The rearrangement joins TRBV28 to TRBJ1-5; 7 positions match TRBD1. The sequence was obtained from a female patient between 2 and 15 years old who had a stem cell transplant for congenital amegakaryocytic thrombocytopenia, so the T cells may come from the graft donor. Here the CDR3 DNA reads TGTGCCAGCAGTTTATACAGGGGAGGGGATCAGCCCCAGCATTTT. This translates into CASSLYRGGDQPQHF.